This T cell receptor (beta chain) was captured in a study of T cells in Graves' hyperthyroidism and ophthalmopathy. On the study more broadly: Blood from the periphery was taken at initial diagnosis, before any treatment.

This clonotype was picked up a small number of times. V was clipped by 7 bases and J by 7 bases; unmatched bases: 10. Germline loops: CDR1 MNHNS, CDR2 SASEGT. This CDR3 has 15 residues. RNA transcripts yielded amplified TCR beta CDR3 regions. A set of HTBI primers served as the primers for a first-round RT-PCR of the TCR CDR3. Via MiXCR, TCRdb re-called the multiplex PCR reads, giving one row per CDR3 protein. The sample includes 200,000 to 250,000 distinct CDR3 sequences, over 15% of them seen just once. For Graves' hyperthyroidism to be stable, ophthalmopathy could not progress within 18 months. Uncontrolled infections, other autoimmune diseases, pregnancy or lactation led to exclusion of patients. Clinical symptoms, serum thyroxine and TRAb, thyroid ultrasound and orbital computed tomography together formed the diagnostic basis.

Sample: blood. The V gene is TRBV6-1, the J gene TRBJ2-3, with TRBD2 identical over 11 bases. This TCR came from a man in his fifties or sixties with Graves' hyperthyroidism. The CDR3 loop reads CASIPGSGRVNTQYF. CDR3 DNA: TGTGCCAGCATCCCGGGTAGCGGGAGGGTGAATACGCAGTATTTT.